The 3 T cell receptor beta chains below all came from one sample that was sequenced in a study of alternative splicing in chronic myeloid leukemia remission. In the study overall: Trial remission samples were taken at major or complete molecular response, at 12 or 24 months.

Libraries were built from poly-A-enriched mRNA from 1 ug total RNA. From its re-call of the bulk RNA-seq reads, TCRdb lists each CDR3 protein once, without DNA. Of about 300 distinct CDR3 sequences in the sample, more than 75% were seen once. The material was PBMCs or total blood leukocytes (not recorded which), obtained during remission. These receptors were obtained from an adult with chronic myeloid leukemia.

This rearrangement joins TRBV24/OR9-2 to TRBJ2-1; without DNA, the TCRdb call of TRBD2 cannot be checked. TRBV24/OR9-2 is known as an ORF, though its function is uncertain. This CDR3 is 16 amino acids long. CDR3 in amino acids: CATSDPTSDGPDEQFF.

The chain recombines TRBV12-1 with TRBJ2-5; TCRdb picks TRBD2, but there is no DNA to check that call. TRBV12-1 is shown as a pseudogene. The length of the CDR3 is 15 residues. CDR3 protein: CASSFVRGFQDTQYF.

This chain uses TRBV10-1 with TRBJ2-1; no DNA is available, so the TRBD2 call from TCRdb remains unchecked. Germline V lookup: CDR1 WNHNN, CDR2 SYGVQD (reference sequence). This CDR3 comprises 15 residues. This chain's CDR3 is CASSEGGGDGYEQFF.